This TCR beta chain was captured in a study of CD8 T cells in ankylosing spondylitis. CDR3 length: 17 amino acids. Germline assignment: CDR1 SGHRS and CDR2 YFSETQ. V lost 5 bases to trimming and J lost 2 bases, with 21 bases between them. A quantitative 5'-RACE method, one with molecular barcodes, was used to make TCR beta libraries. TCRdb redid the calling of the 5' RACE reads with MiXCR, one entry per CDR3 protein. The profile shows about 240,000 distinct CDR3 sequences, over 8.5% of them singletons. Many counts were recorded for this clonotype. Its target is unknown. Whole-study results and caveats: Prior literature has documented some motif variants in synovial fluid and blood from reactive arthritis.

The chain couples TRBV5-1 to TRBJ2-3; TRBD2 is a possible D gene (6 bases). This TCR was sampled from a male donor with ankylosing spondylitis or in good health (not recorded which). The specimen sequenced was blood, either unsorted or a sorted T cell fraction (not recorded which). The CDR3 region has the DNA TGCGCCAGCAGTCCCCGGGGACTGAATGCTCACACAGATACGCAGTATTTT. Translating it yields CASSPRGLNAHTDTQYF.